This T cell receptor beta chain originates from a study of Ad26.COV2.S vaccination and SARS-CoV-2 variants. V was trimmed by 4 bases and J by 0 bases, leaving 16 bases between them. This CDR3 spans 16 amino acids. From germline, CDR1 is SQVTM and CDR2 ANQGSEA. Documented treatment: roughly 19 received Ad26.COV2.S at low or high dose, single or two shots; about 5 received placebo; per-sample allocation not given. It was on day 63 after the first vaccine or placebo injection that samples were taken. Profiling relied on immunoSEQ multiplex PCR, and the TCRdb table lists in-frame clones only, not all of them. The sample holds around 320,000 clones, about 82% seen once. Study-level results: Comparable non-spike TCR breadth was observed in vaccine and placebo recipients.

Comments on this clone: Its antigen remains unidentified.

The chain links TRBV29-1 to TRBJ2-1, with D perhaps TRBD2 (5 bases). This TCR was sampled from a person between 18 and 59 years old who received the Ad26.COV2.S COVID-19 vaccine or a placebo. The source material was peripheral blood, sampled in a trial of Ad26.COV2.S vaccine versus placebo. The CDR3 nucleotides are TGCAGCGTTGCAGATTTGAGGGCGAGCTCCTACAATGAGCAGTTCTTC. Protein: CSVADLRASSYNEQFF.